This T cell receptor beta chain came from a study of T cells in Graves' hyperthyroidism and ophthalmopathy. Findings and caveats of the study: Ophthalmopathy was identified by the model a median around 6.3 months ahead of onset. The majority of expanded thyroid clonotypes above 0.001 also appeared in blood.

Germline lookup yields CDR1 SEHNR and CDR2 FQNEAQ (reference sequence). V lost 4 bases, J lost 3 bases, and 13 bases lay in between. The CDR3 length is 15 residues. Reasons for excluding patients were uncontrolled infection, other autoimmune disease, pregnancy or lactation. The diagnoses drew upon clinical symptoms, serum thyroxine and TRAb, thyroid ultrasound and orbital computed tomography. Template material for amplifying TCR beta CDR3 regions consisted of RNA transcripts. An initial round of RT-PCR targeting the TCR CDR3 relied on the HTBI primer set. TCRdb fed the multiplex PCR reads into MiXCR, producing one record per CDR3 protein. Of 500,000 to 600,000 distinct CDR3 sequences in the sample, roughly 50% were seen once. This clonotype has only one observation. The antigen remains undetermined.

The receptor comes from an adult woman with Graves' disease, either hyperthyroidism or ophthalmopathy (not recorded which). The rearrangement uses TRBV7-9 and TRBJ1-5; D remains ambiguous. What was sequenced was peripheral blood or thyroid tissue (not recorded which). This chain's CDR3 is CASSSQAIDNQPQHF. As DNA, the CDR3 is TGTGCCAGCAGCTCCCAGGCCATTGACAATCAGCCCCAGCATTTT.